This entry lists 25 T cell receptor beta chains sequenced from one sample in a study of OX40 agonist ivuxolimab in advanced cancers. Using immunoSEQ multiplex PCR, the repertoire was profiled, and TCRdb retains in-frame clones only, with some absent. The table includes approximately 43,000 clones, about 89% detected once. The input for sequencing was CD4+ or CD8+ T cells sorted from blood, taken in a trial of the OX40 agonist ivuxolimab. All receptors derive from an adult with an advanced solid tumor such as melanoma, head and neck, liver or kidney cancer.

The CDR3 sequence: CASSPWDRTYEQYF. CDR3 in DNA: TGTGCCAGCAGCCCGTGGGACAGAACCTACGAGCAGTACTTC. This chain joins TRBV9 and TRBJ2-7; 7 bases align to TRBD1. CDR3 length equals 14 residues. From germline, CDR1 is SGDLS and CDR2 YYNGEE. J gave up 2 bases and V 4 bases, and 6 bases lay outside the gene matches.

The rearrangement joins TRBV6-6 to TRBJ2-1, with D hard to call. The CDR3 contains 15 residues. V lost 4 bases and J 4 bases, leaving 14 bases between the germline ends. Looked up from germline, CDR1 is MNHNY and CDR2 is SVGAGI (reference sequence). The CDR3 here is CASSFLGMRYNEQFF. The CDR3 DNA reads as TGTGCCAGCAGTTTTTTGGGGATGAGGTACAATGAGCAGTTCTTC.

The sample holds one count of this clone. The chain uses TRBV9 and TRBJ2-2; 8 bases agree with TRBD1. V gave up 6 bases and J gave up 4 bases; unmatched junction bases: 8. This CDR3 is built from 15 residues. The germline V gene has CDR1 SGDLS and CDR2 YYNGEE. The DNA for the CDR3 is TGTGCCAGCACCCTTCTACAGGGGGGCACCGGGGAGCTGTTTTTT. It translates to CASTLLQGGTGELFF.

This clone was observed a single time. This chain links TRBV19 with TRBJ1-4; TRBD1 agrees at 11 bases. The V and J ends lost 8 bases and 2 bases, in that order; junction bases with no gene match: 7. CDR3 length: 16 residues. Germline assignment: CDR1 LNHDA and CDR2 SQIVND (reference sequence). The chain's CDR3 is CASADRGLGTNEKLFF. The CDR3 bases are TGTGCCAGTGCGGACAGGGGGCTCGGCACTAATGAAAAACTGTTTTTT.

This clone was detected only once. This chain links TRBV6-1 with TRBJ2-7; possible D gene TRBD1, 5 bases. Germline-derived CDR1 and CDR2 are MNHNS and SASEGT. V shed 7 bases and J shed 2 bases, with 12 bases lying between them. The CDR3 has 13 amino acids. This CDR3 reads CASIRQGPYEQYF. The CDR3 nucleotides are TGTGCCAGCATTAGGCAGGGCCCCTACGAGCAGTACTTC.

The rearrangement links TRBV7-3 to TRBJ2-2; 11 nucleotides line up with TRBD2. The germline V gene has CDR1 SGHTA and CDR2 FQGTGA. After removal of 6 bases from V and 11 bases from J, the junction contained 8 bases not matched to a gene. This CDR3 spans 14 amino acids. In nucleotides, the CDR3 is TGTGCCAGCAGTCCCTCTAGCGGGGGGAACGAGCTGTTTTTT. This codes for CASSPSSGGNELFF.

The chain is built from TRBV15 and TRBJ2-4; D is perhaps TRBD1 (5 bases). Trimming stripped 7 bases from V and 4 bases from J, with 20 bases between. Germline V gene lookup returns CDR1 LNHNV and CDR2 YYDKDF (reference sequence). CDR3 length: 16 amino acids. CDR3 DNA sequence: TGTGCCACCAACAGCAATCAGGGCCCATTTAAAAACATTCAGTACTTC. Its translation is CATNSNQGPFKNIQYF.

The chain combines TRBV7-2 with TRBJ1-6; D is uncertain. CDR1 SGHTA and CDR2 FQGNSA come from the germline V gene. The CDR3 spans 14 residues. Trimming left V 1 base short and J 5 bases short, with 6 bases between. CDR3 sequence: CASSLDVDNSPLHF. The DNA of the CDR3 is TGTGCCAGCAGCTTAGATGTGGATAATTCACCCCTCCACTTT. Full variable domain (outside the CDR3, taken from reference TRBV7-2 and TRBJ1-6): GAGVSQSPSNKVTEKGKDVELRCDPISGHTALYWYRQSLGQGLEFLIYFQGNSAPDKSGLPSDRFSAERTGGSVSTLTIQRTQQEDSAVYLCASSLDVDNSPLHFGNGTRLTVT.

The V gene is TRBV5-6, the J gene TRBJ2-2; 9 bases match TRBD1. This CDR3 is 16 amino acids long. V lost 3 bases and J lost 3; bases outside the gene matches: 6. Per the germline V gene, CDR1 is SGHDT and CDR2 is YYEEEE. Written as DNA, the CDR3 is TGTGCCAGCAGCTACCTGGACAGGGGAGACACCGGGGAGCTGTTTTTT. Translating gives CASSYLDRGDTGELFF.

The genes are TRBV15 and TRBJ2-5, with D possibly matching TRBD2 (5 bases). CDR1 is LNHNV, CDR2 YYDKDF, per germline (reference sequence). Trimming took 0 bases from V and 5 from J, leaving 13 bases between them. There are 15 residues in the CDR3. CDR3 in DNA: TGTGCCACCAGCAGAGACCTCGGGGATTCGGAGACCCAGTACTTC. Translation gives CATSRDLGDSETQYF.

The chain joins TRBV29-1 to TRBJ2-3; D gene ambiguous. Germline CDR1 is SQVTM and CDR2 is ANQGSEA. CDR3 length: 13 amino acids. Deletions cut 8 bases from V and 0 bases from J, with 12 bases between. CDR3 amino acids: CSFWRGSTDTQYF. For the CDR3, the DNA is TGCAGCTTTTGGAGAGGAAGCACAGATACGCAGTATTTT.

V gene TRBV29-1 combines with J gene TRBJ2-7; perhaps TRBD1 as D (6 bases). Germline CDR1 and CDR2: SQVTM and ANQGSEA. The CDR3 loop spans 12 amino acids. Between the trimmed V and J ends, which lost 7 bases and 1 base, there was a span of 11 bases. The CDR3, as DNA: TGCAGCGCTAAGGGGGTATCCTACGAGCAGTACTTC. Amino acids: CSAKGVSYEQYF.

The V gene is TRBV11-2, the J gene TRBJ1-6; D not certain. The CDR3 consists of 13 residues. Germline lookup yields CDR1 SGHAT and CDR2 FQNNGV. V was trimmed by 4 bases and J by 12 bases, leaving 13 bases between them. In DNA form, the CDR3 reads TGTGCCAGCAGCTCTGGACGGCCCGGACCCCTCCACTTT. Residues: CASSSGRPGPLHF. The full variable domain, completed using reference TRBV11-2 and TRBJ1-6, is EAGVAQSPRYKIIEKRQSVAFWCNPISGHATLYWYQQILGQGPKLLIQFQNNGVVDDSQLPKDRFSAERLKGVDSTLKIQPAKLEDSAVYLCASSSGRPGPLHFGNGTRLTVT.

The J gene is TRBJ2-4, the V gene TRBV27; D may be TRBD1 or TRBD2 (6 bases each). With 3 bases removed from V and 0 bases from J, the gap between germline ends came to 12 bases. The CDR3 sequence is 16 residues long. Per germline, CDR1 MNHEY and CDR2 SMNVEV (reference sequence). The CDR3 nucleotides are TGTGCCAGCAGTTTGTACGGGGGCCTAGCCAAAAACATTCAGTACTTC. The encoded protein is CASSLYGGLAKNIQYF.

The chain is built from TRBV7-2 and TRBJ2-1; no definite D call. This CDR3 is 14 amino acids long. Germline V gives CDR1 SGHTA, CDR2 FQGNSA. The V gene lost 4 bases and the J gene lost 0 bases, with 7 bases spanning the gap. The CDR3 reads CASSSQDSYNEQFF. The CDR3, as DNA: TGTGCCAGCAGCTCACAAGACTCCTACAATGAGCAGTTCTTC.

The CDR3 region has the DNA TGCGCCAGCAGCTTGGTGACAGGGGTGGAGACCCAGTACTTC. This encodes CASSLVTGVETQYF. The gene calls are TRBV5-1 and TRBJ2-5; 8 bases align to TRBD1. J gave up 5 bases and V 0 bases, and 3 bases lay outside the gene matches. The CDR3 is 14 amino acids. CDR1 and CDR2 from the germline V gene are SGHRS and YFSETQ.

This clone has more than one count but fewer than ten. This sequence joins TRBV7-2 and TRBJ2-7; D is unclear. CDR1 SGHTA and CDR2 FQGNSA come from the germline V gene. The CDR3 covers 13 residues. V lost 1 base, J lost 1 base, and 5 bases lay in between. CDR3 nucleotides: TGTGCCAGCAGCTTAGGTCCGTCCTACGAGCAGTACTTC. Its translation is CASSLGPSYEQYF.

The chain is built from TRBV5-1 and TRBJ1-1; tentative D call: TRBD1 (5 bases). This CDR3 is built from 14 residues. Per germline, CDR1 SGHRS and CDR2 YFSETQ. V lost 1 base and J lost 4, with 11 bases in between. CDR3 region: CASSLRQGVTEAFF. The CDR3 bases are TGCGCCAGCAGCTTGAGGCAGGGTGTCACTGAAGCTTTCTTT.

V is TRBV5-1 and J is TRBJ2-2, with 10 bases that match TRBD1. J lost 5 bases, V lost 4 bases, and 5 bases had no gene match. The CDR3 runs to 15 residues. Germline loops: CDR1 SGHRS, CDR2 YFSETQ. The CDR3 DNA follows: TGCGCCAGCAGCCGGGACAGGGGAGGAACCGGGGAGCTGTTTTTT. It codes for CASSRDRGGTGELFF.

The chain links TRBV15 to TRBJ2-5, with a weak D call TRBD1 (6 bases). From germline, CDR1 is LNHNV and CDR2 YYDKDF (reference sequence). The CDR3 length is 15 residues. The V gene lost 0 bases and the J gene lost 0 bases, with 8 bases spanning the gap. The CDR3 sequence is CATSRDAGDQETQYF. The CDR3, as DNA: TGTGCCACCAGCAGAGACGCAGGGGACCAAGAGACCCAGTACTTC.

The chain couples TRBV25-1 to TRBJ1-4, with D possibly matching TRBD1 (5 bases). Looked up from germline, CDR1 is MGHDK and CDR2 is SYGVNS. The CDR3 contains 15 residues. The V end was cut by 1 base, the J end by 7 bases, with 13 bases between. Here the CDR3 DNA reads TGTGCCAGCAGTGAATCGTGGGGCTACGGTGAAAAACTGTTTTTT. It yields the protein CASSESWGYGEKLFF.

The gene calls are TRBV4-3 and TRBJ1-5; the D is unclear. The CDR3 has 16 residues. V was cut by 0 bases and J by 4 bases, with 13 bases left in between. CDR1 is LGHNA and CDR2 is YSLEER in the germline V gene. This CDR3 reads CASSQDVGGRNQPQHF. DNA for the CDR3: TGCGCCAGCAGCCAAGATGTGGGTGGTCGAAATCAGCCCCAGCATTTT.

The chain combines TRBV5-1 with TRBJ1-2; no definite D call. V was clipped by 0 bases and J by 6 bases, with 12 bases between them. This CDR3 is built from 14 residues. Germline V CDR1 and CDR2: SGHRS, YFSETQ. CDR3 amino acids: CASSLESTVDGYTF. The CDR3 nucleotides are TGCGCCAGCAGCTTGGAGTCGACGGTAGATGGCTACACCTTC.

The chain carries TRBV9 and TRBJ1-1; D not resolved. CDR1 and CDR2 (germline): SGDLS, YYNGEE. V was cut by 4 bases and J by 1 base, with 8 bases left in between. The CDR3 has 13 residues. This CDR3 reads CASSPFRNTEAFF. The CDR3 DNA reads TGTGCCAGCAGCCCATTCCGGAACACTGAAGCTTTCTTT.

This clone was seen a single time. CDR3 in DNA: TGTGCCAGCAGCTTAAGTGGGGCAAACTATGGCTACACCTTC. It codes for CASSLSGANYGYTF. This chain joins TRBV7-8 and TRBJ1-2; possible D gene TRBD1, 5 bases. Trimming left V 2 bases short and J 2 bases short, with 9 bases between. This CDR3 region has 14 residues. CDR1 and CDR2 (germline): SGHVS, FQNEAQ.